This passage covers 27 T cell receptor beta chains from one sample sequenced in a study of T cell responses to AZD1222 COVID-19 vaccine (dated by TCRdb to about 2021). The library was made by the immunoSEQ multiplex PCR assay. TCRdb re-hosts the immuneACCESS table, in-frame sequences only. Its copies lack some clones; in the studies checked, an unresolved V gene accounts for under half of them, and the cause for the rest is not known. The sample profile shows around 78,000 clones; 80% to 95% of them were found once. 4.5% to 5.5% of the sample comes from the top ten. Reading the label with the study, this specimen's time point is: baseline before first vaccination. The treatment or condition tag for this specimen amounts to: meningococcal conjugate vaccine given as trial control. The starting material was peripheral blood, obtained on day 0 of MenACWY control vaccination. These receptor sequences come from an adult in good health.

J is TRBJ2-7 and V is TRBV15, with 9 bases aligning to TRBD1. V gave up 1 base and J gave up 5 bases; unmatched junction bases: 3. CDR3 length equals 14 residues. Germline-derived CDR1 and CDR2 are LNHNV and YYDKDF (reference sequence). The CDR3 DNA sequence: TGTGCCACCAGCAGAGCTAGACAGGGGGACGAGCAGTACTTC. Its protein is CATSRARQGDEQYF.

This rearrangement joins TRBV7-2 to TRBJ2-1, with 8 bases identical to TRBD2. This CDR3 region has 14 residues. J was trimmed by 7 bases and V by 6 bases; bases with no gene match: 8. CDR1 SGHTA and CDR2 FQGNSA come from the germline V gene. This CDR3 is CASRQAGERNEQFF. The CDR3 nucleotides read TGTGCCAGCAGGCAAGCGGGAGAAAGGAATGAGCAGTTCTTC.

The genes are TRBV15 and TRBJ1-1; D perhaps matches TRBD1 (5 bases). The ends were cut back, 8 bases at V and 1 base at J, with 5 bases in the middle. CDR1 and CDR2 (germline): LNHNV, YYDKDF (reference sequence). The CDR3 contains 11 residues. CDR3 DNA sequence: TGTGCCACCGGGGCGAACACTGAAGCTTTCTTT. Translation: CATGANTEAFF.

The chain has TRBV12-5 and TRBJ1-5; 7 bases align to TRBD1. Germline V gene sequence: CDR1 LGHNT, CDR2 FRNRAP. V gave up 1 base and J gave up 4 bases; unmatched junction bases: 4. The CDR3 has 15 amino acids. This CDR3 reads CASGLGQGENQPQHF. CDR3 DNA: TGTGCTAGTGGTTTGGGACAGGGCGAAAATCAGCCCCAGCATTTT.

The chain uses TRBV11-2 and TRBJ1-1; D might be TRBD1 (5 bases). In germline, CDR1 is SGHAT, CDR2 FQNNGV. CDR3 length equals 18 residues. Trimming shortened V by 1 base and J by 6 bases, and 24 bases separated the two germline ends. CDR3 sequence (DNA): TGTGCCAGCAGCTTAGGGGGTTTCAGGAGGGGAAGAAGATCTGAAGCTTTCTTT. Translated, it gives CASSLGGFRRGRRSEAFF.

This clone has just a few counts. The chain combines TRBV6-5 with TRBJ2-1; 7 bases match TRBD2. The length of the CDR3 is 16 residues. Looked up from germline, CDR1 is MNHEY and CDR2 is SVGAGI. Unmatched junction bases numbered 6, after V lost 0 bases and J lost 4 bases. The DNA for the CDR3 is TGTGCCAGCAGTTACTCTGCGACTAGCCCTTACAATGAGCAGTTCTTC. Amino acids: CASSYSATSPYNEQFF.

This clone was observed a single time. The chain joins TRBV7-2 to TRBJ1-2; D is possibly TRBD1 (6 bases). V lost 5 bases and J lost 7, with 17 bases in between. Germline lookup yields CDR1 SGHTA and CDR2 FQGNSA. This CDR3 region has 14 residues. CDR3 sequence: CASSPSTGMGGYTF. CDR3 coding DNA: TGTGCCAGCAGCCCGTCGACAGGTATGGGTGGCTACACCTTC.

The genes are TRBV6-2 or TRBV6-3 and TRBJ2-5, with D possibly matching TRBD1 (6 bases). With 4 bases removed from V and 1 base from J, the gap between germline ends came to 13 bases. CDR1 MNHEY and CDR2 SVGEGT come from the germline V gene. This CDR3 contains 15 residues. The CDR3 sequence: CASSSQRTAQETQYF. CDR3 coding DNA: TGTGCCAGCAGTTCCCAACGGACAGCCCAAGAGACCCAGTACTTC.

The CDR3 region has the DNA TGTGCCAGCAGCCCGAAGGGAGGGCTAGCGGGAAAGATCTACGAGCAGTACTTC. The encoded protein is CASSPKGGLAGKIYEQYF. The chain couples TRBV9 to TRBJ2-7, with TRBD2 matching 9 bases. This CDR3 comprises 18 residues. Germline CDR1 and CDR2: SGDLS and YYNGEE. The J segment lost 3 bases and the V segment lost 4 bases, leaving 17 bases of the junction unmatched.

V gene TRBV30 combines with J gene TRBJ1-4, with TRBD1 as a possible D gene (5 bases). The germline V gene has CDR1 GTSNPN and CDR2 SVGIG (reference sequence). V lost 8 bases to trimming and J lost 7 bases, with 20 bases between them. The CDR3 is 14 amino acids. This CDR3 is CALSPAGKGEKLFF. In nucleotides, the CDR3 is TGTGCCCTATCCCCCGCAGGGAAGGGTGAAAAACTGTTTTTT.

A few counts support this clone. V gene TRBV6-5 combines with J gene TRBJ1-6; D is uncertain. Per germline, CDR1 MNHEY and CDR2 SVGAGI. Trimming took 8 bases from V and 10 from J, leaving 18 bases between them. This CDR3 region has 14 residues. The CDR3 sequence: CASRPGRSGSPLHF. The DNA for the CDR3 is TGTGCCAGCCGCCCAGGCCGGAGTGGATCACCCCTCCACTTT.

This chain connects TRBV12-3 or TRBV12-4 to TRBJ1-5; D might be TRBD1 (5 bases). CDR3 length: 13 amino acids. The V end was cut by 5 bases, the J end by 6 bases, with 11 bases between. The CDR3, as DNA: TGTGCCAGCAGTCAGACAGAACGTCAGCCCCAGCATTTT. Protein: CASSQTERQPQHF.

V is TRBV19 and J is TRBJ2-7; 8 bases are shared with TRBD2. CDR1 is LNHDA, CDR2 SQIVND, per germline (reference sequence). The CDR3 length is 14 residues. With 5 bases clipped from V and 2 bases from J, the junction kept 5 bases outside the gene matches. The DNA for the CDR3 is TGTGCCAGTAGTCCTCGGGGGGGGCCCTACGAGCAGTACTTC. Translating it yields CASSPRGGPYEQYF.

The chain combines TRBV7-6 with TRBJ2-5, with D perhaps matching TRBD1 (6 bases). Germline-derived CDR1 and CDR2 are SGHVS and FNYEAQ. V shed 2 bases and J shed 4 bases, with 14 bases lying between them. The CDR3 has 15 residues. The CDR3, as DNA: TGTGCCAGCAGCTTATCTCGAGGGGGTGGAGAGACCCAGTACTTC. It yields the protein CASSLSRGGGETQYF.

The chain uses TRBV30 and TRBJ2-6; no clear D. Germline CDR1 and CDR2: GTSNPN and SVGIG (reference sequence). Trimming removed 7 bases from V and 0 bases from J, with 10 bases in between. This CDR3 contains 14 residues. The CDR3 DNA reads as TGTGCCTTGACCCTCGTCTCTGGGGCCAACGTCCTGACTTTC. This translates into CALTLVSGANVLTF.

The chain employs TRBV11-2 and TRBJ2-7; a possible D gene is TRBD2 (6 bases). Per germline, CDR1 SGHAT and CDR2 FQNNGV. This CDR3 has 13 amino acids. Trimming shortened V by 6 bases and J by 5 bases, and 14 bases separated the two germline ends. The chain's CDR3 is CASRTGTLDEQYF. DNA of the CDR3: TGTGCCAGCAGAACTGGGACTCTCGACGAGCAGTACTTC.

The gene calls are TRBV28 and TRBJ2-1; unclear D gene. V lost 6 bases to trimming and J lost 8 bases, with 8 bases between them. Looked up from germline, CDR1 is MDHEN and CDR2 is SYDVKM. The CDR3 has 11 amino acids. CDR3: CASSQGDEQFF. As DNA, the CDR3 is TGTGCCAGCAGCCAAGGTGATGAGCAGTTCTTC. Looking up the rest from reference TRBV28 and TRBJ2-1 gives the full variable domain: DVKVTQSSRYLVKRTGEKVFLECVQDMDHENMFWYRQDPGLGLRLIYFSYDVKMKEKGDIPEGYSVSREKKERFSLILESASTNQTSMYLCASSQGDEQFFGPGTRLTVL.

The chain is built from TRBV11-3 and TRBJ1-1; tentative D call: TRBD1 (5 bases). The CDR3 runs 13 residues. Trimming left V 3 bases short and J 6 bases short, with 11 bases between. Germline CDR1 SGHNT, CDR2 YENEEA. The CDR3, as DNA: TGTGCCAGCAGCTTGGGACGGGCGTCTGAAGCTTTCTTT. Its protein is CASSLGRASEAFF.

The chain joins TRBV6-2 or TRBV6-3 to TRBJ1-1; no reliable D call. The CDR3 contains 15 residues. Germline V CDR1 and CDR2: MNHEY, SVGEGT. Trimming pared 3 bases from V and 4 bases from J, leaving 15 bases between. The CDR3 protein is CASSYNPVLGTEAFF. The DNA of the CDR3 is TGTGCCAGCAGTTATAATCCCGTTTTGGGCACTGAAGCTTTCTTT.

The chain is built from TRBV9 and TRBJ2-2, with D uncertain. The germline V gene has CDR1 SGDLS and CDR2 YYNGEE. The CDR3 contains 12 residues. The V and J ends lost 3 bases and 5 bases respectively, with 5 bases between them. The CDR3 region is CASSGFTGELFF. DNA of the CDR3: TGTGCCAGCAGCGGATTTACCGGGGAGCTGTTTTTT.

The chain uses TRBV27 and TRBJ2-3; 8 bases are shared with TRBD2. The CDR3 has 17 amino acids. Germline V CDR1 and CDR2: MNHEY, SMNVEV (reference sequence). Trimming removed 5 bases from V and 0 bases from J; junction bases left unmatched: 10. The CDR3 region has the DNA TGTGCCAGCAGTCCTCCTAGCGGGCCGGCTAGCACAGATACGCAGTATTTT. This translates into CASSPPSGPASTDTQYF.

V gene TRBV9 combines with J gene TRBJ1-3; D gene uncertain. The germline V gene encodes CDR1 SGDLS and CDR2 YYNGEE. Trimming stripped 4 bases from V and 4 bases from J, with 12 bases between. CDR3 length: 14 amino acids. This CDR3 reads CASSPWRSGNTIYF. The CDR3 nucleotides read TGTGCCAGCAGCCCCTGGCGATCAGGAAACACCATATATTTT.

The chain couples TRBV5-1 to TRBJ1-1, with TRBD1 matching over 7 bases. The germline V gene encodes CDR1 SGHRS and CDR2 YFSETQ. The junction had 4 bases not matched to a gene; V was cut back by 4 bases and J by 1 base. The CDR3 consists of 14 residues. CDR3 bases: TGCGCCAGCAGCAAATACAGGGGGAACACTGAAGCTTTCTTT. Translating it yields CASSKYRGNTEAFF. Full variable domain (missing parts from reference TRBV5-1 and TRBJ1-1): KAGVTQTPRYLIKTRGQQVTLSCSPISGHRSVSWYQQTPGQGLQFLFEYFSETQRNKGNFPGRFSGRQFSNSRSEMNVSTLELGDSALYLCASSKYRGNTEAFFGQGTRLTVV.

CDR3 DNA sequence: TGTGCCTGTGGGGGGGGACAGGGGAAGAACACCGGGGAGCTGTTTTTT. It is translated as CACGGGQGKNTGELFF. The chain uses TRBV28 and TRBJ2-2; 10 bases fit TRBD1. Losses at the gene ends were 11 bases for V and 1 base for J; bases not matched to a gene: 10. The CDR3 has 16 amino acids. Germline CDR1 MDHEN, CDR2 SYDVKM.

The rearrangement uses TRBV28 and TRBJ1-2; 8 nucleotides match TRBD1. Trimming cost V 10 bases and J 3 bases; bases outside gene matches: 4. This CDR3 contains 12 residues. Germline-derived CDR1 and CDR2 are MDHEN and SYDVKM. This CDR3 is CATRTGHYGYTF. CDR3 bases: TGTGCCACCCGGACAGGGCACTATGGCTACACCTTC.

This clone was counted a single time. The chain has TRBV4-3 and TRBJ1-4; no clear D gene. Germline V gives CDR1 LGHNA, CDR2 YSLEER. V dropped 0 bases and J dropped 8 bases, with 10 bases sitting between them. The CDR3 runs 14 residues. The CDR3 loop is CASSQDTLGEKLFF. The CDR3 DNA reads as TGCGCCAGCAGCCAAGACACTCTGGGGGAAAAACTGTTTTTT.

The CDR3 region has the DNA TGTGCCAGCAGTTTATCAGGGGGCTTCTCCGGGGAGCTGTTTTTT. The encoded protein is CASSLSGGFSGELFF. The V gene is TRBV27, the J gene TRBJ2-2; 7 bases align to TRBD1. The CDR3 totals 15 residues. Germline CDR1 and CDR2: MNHEY and SMNVEV (reference sequence). After removal of 0 bases from V and 6 bases from J, the junction contained 4 bases not matched to a gene.